The T cell receptor beta chain described here comes from a study of breast tumors, draining lymph nodes, adjacent tissues. Study findings and constraints: Luminal-like breast cancer showed significantly greater tumor-nontumor repertoire similarity than basal-like breast cancer did. Findings are consistent with lymph node origin and intratumoral expansion of most tumor T cells. That most tumor T cells come from lymph nodes remained unproven. Tumors had less TCR diversity than lymph nodes, more than nontumor tissue.

A single record per CDR3 protein comes from TCRdb applying MiXCR to the multiplex PCR reads. The top ten clones hold 8.5% to 14% of a sample with about 20,000 distinct CDR3 sequences, about 30% of them seen once. The sample holds many counts of this clonotype. Its antigen is still unknown. Germline V lookup: CDR1 LNHDA, CDR2 SQIVND (reference sequence). This CDR3 contains 15 residues. V was pared by 5 bases and J by 5 bases, with 11 bases of the junction left unmatched. The clonotype was recovered from a female donor with breast cancer. Some clones in this sample may be carry-over from other donors' samples. The source material was breast tumor tissue. This chain uses TRBV19 with TRBJ1-2, with 7 bases identical to TRBD1. The CDR3 nucleotides read TGTGCCAGTAGTGGGCGGACAGGACACCTTTATGGCTACACCTTC. Its translation: CASSGRTGHLYGYTF.